This T cell receptor (beta chain) comes out of a study of blood T cells in healthy people across ages. The sample holds a few counts of this clonotype. Next came a second PCR, run for about 7 to 12 cycles, which used a sample-barcoded 5' primer along with a J-beta primer mix. TCRdb re-analysed the 5' RACE reads in MiXCR, keeping a single row per CDR3 protein. The sample holds 790,000 or so distinct CDR3 sequences, roughly 56% seen once. The CDR3 contains 14 residues. With 4 bases clipped from V and 5 bases from J, the junction kept 5 bases outside the gene matches. Germline values: CDR1 SGHRS, CDR2 YFSETQ.

This clonotype was obtained from a man aged 35 to 55 in good health. The rearrangement links TRBV5-1 to TRBJ2-7, with 11 nucleotides matching TRBD1. Material: blood. The CDR3 reads CASSIGQGADEQYF. The CDR3 DNA is TGCGCCAGCAGCATTGGACAGGGGGCGGACGAGCAGTACTTC.